These 2 T cell receptor beta chains were all obtained from the same sample, sequenced in a study of shared clonotypes between healthy human individuals (dated by TCRdb to 2020 to 2021). Library preparation was by the immunoSEQ multiplex PCR assay. What TCRdb holds here is the immuneACCESS table cut down to in-frame rearrangements. Part of the clones is not present; checked against another copy, under half of the missing clones reflect an unresolved V gene, and the others are unexplained. This sample is represented by around 2.3 million clones; roughly 95% of them were singletons. The ten most abundant clones make up over 0.1% of the sample. The source material was naive CD4+ T cells sorted from blood. The cell subset or site label for this specimen denotes: CD45RA+ positively selected. These receptors came from a man between 18 and 35 years old in good health.

The chain links TRBV6-6 to TRBJ2-1, with 7 bases lining up with TRBD1. Losses at the gene ends were 9 bases for V and 0 bases for J; bases not matched to a gene: 11. CDR1 and CDR2 from the germline V gene are MNHNY and SVGAGI (reference sequence). The CDR3 runs to 16 residues. CDR3 residues: CARGLTGASSYNEQFF. DNA of the CDR3: TGTGCCAGGGGTTTAACAGGGGCGAGCTCCTACAATGAGCAGTTCTTC.

V usage is TRBV7-2 and J usage is TRBJ2-1; no clear D. This CDR3 has 14 residues. V lost 5 bases and J 6 bases, leaving 14 bases between the germline ends. CDR1 SGHTA and CDR2 FQGNSA come from the germline V gene. The CDR3 loop is CASSRLPLTNEQFF. The CDR3 DNA reads as TGTGCCAGCAGCCGCTTACCCCTGACCAATGAGCAGTTCTTC.